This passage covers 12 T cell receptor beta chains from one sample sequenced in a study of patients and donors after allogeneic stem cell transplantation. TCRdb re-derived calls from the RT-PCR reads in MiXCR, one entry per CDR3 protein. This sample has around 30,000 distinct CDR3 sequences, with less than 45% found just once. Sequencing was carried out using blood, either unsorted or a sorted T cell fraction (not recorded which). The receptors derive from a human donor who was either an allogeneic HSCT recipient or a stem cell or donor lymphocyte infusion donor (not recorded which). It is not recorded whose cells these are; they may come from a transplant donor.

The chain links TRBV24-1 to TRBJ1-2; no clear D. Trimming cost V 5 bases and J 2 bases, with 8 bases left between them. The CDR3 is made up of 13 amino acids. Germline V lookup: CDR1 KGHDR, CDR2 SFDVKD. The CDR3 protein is CATSGGPNYGYTF. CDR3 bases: TGTGCCACCAGTGGAGGGCCGAACTATGGCTACACCTTC.

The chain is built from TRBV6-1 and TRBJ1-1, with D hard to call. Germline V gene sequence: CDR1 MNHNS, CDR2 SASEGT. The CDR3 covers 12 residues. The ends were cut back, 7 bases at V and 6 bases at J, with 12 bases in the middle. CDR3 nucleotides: TGTGCCAGCACGTGTCCTGCGTCTGAAGCTTTCTTT. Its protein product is CASTCPASEAFF.

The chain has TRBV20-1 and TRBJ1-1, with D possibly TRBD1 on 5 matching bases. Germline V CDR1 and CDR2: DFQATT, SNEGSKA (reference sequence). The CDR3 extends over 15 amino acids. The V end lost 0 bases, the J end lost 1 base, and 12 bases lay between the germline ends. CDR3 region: CSARDLSRANTEAFF. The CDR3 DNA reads TGCAGTGCTAGAGATTTAAGCAGGGCGAACACTGAAGCTTTCTTT.

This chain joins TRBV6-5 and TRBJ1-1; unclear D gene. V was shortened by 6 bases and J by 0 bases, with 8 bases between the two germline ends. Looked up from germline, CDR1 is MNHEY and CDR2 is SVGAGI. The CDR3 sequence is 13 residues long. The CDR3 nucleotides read TGTGCCAGCAGCCGGACGGTGAACACTGAAGCTTTCTTT. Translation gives CASSRTVNTEAFF.

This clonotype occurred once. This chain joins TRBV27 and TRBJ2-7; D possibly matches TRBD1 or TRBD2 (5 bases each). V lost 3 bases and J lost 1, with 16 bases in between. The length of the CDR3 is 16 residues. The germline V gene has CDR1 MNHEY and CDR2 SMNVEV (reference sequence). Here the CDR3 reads CASSFKGRKLSYEQYF. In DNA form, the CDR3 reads TGTGCCAGCAGTTTCAAGGGACGGAAGTTGTCCTACGAGCAGTACTTC.

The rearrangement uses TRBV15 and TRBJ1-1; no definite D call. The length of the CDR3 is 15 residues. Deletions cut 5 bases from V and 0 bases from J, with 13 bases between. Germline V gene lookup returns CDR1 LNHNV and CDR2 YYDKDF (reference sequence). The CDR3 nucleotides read TGTGCCACCAGCCCACAGCGATTCCTGAACACTGAAGCTTTCTTT. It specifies CATSPQRFLNTEAFF.

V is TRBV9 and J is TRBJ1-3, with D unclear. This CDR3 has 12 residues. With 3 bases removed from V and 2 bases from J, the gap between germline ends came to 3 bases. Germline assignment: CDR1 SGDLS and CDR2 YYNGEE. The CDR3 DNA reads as TGTGCCAGCAGCGCAACTGGAAACACCATATATTTT. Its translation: CASSATGNTIYF.

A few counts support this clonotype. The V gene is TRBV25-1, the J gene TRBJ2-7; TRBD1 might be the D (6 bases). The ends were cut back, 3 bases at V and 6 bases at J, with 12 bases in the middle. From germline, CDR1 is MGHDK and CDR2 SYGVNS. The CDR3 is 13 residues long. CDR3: CASSEVAGAEQYV. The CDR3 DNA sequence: TGTGCCAGCAGTGAGGTAGCAGGGGCCGAGCAGTACGTC.

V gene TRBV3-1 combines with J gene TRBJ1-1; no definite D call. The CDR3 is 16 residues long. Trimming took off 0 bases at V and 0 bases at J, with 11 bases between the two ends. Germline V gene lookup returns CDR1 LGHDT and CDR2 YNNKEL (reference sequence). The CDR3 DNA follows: TGTGCCAGCAGCCAAGATCCCCCGGGGATGAACACTGAAGCTTTCTTT. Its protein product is CASSQDPPGMNTEAFF.

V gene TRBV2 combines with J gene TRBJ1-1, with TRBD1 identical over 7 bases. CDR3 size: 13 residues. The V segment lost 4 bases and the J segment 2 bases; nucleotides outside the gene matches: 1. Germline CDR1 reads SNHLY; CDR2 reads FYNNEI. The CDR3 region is CASSGQGNTEAFF. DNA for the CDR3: TGTGCCAGCAGTGGACAGGGCAACACTGAAGCTTTCTTT.

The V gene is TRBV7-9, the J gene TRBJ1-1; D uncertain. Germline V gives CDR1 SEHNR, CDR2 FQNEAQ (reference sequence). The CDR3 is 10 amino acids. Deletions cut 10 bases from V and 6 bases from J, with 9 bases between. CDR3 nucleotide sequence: TGTGCCACCCCCGACCCTGAAGCTTTCTTT. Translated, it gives CATPDPEAFF.

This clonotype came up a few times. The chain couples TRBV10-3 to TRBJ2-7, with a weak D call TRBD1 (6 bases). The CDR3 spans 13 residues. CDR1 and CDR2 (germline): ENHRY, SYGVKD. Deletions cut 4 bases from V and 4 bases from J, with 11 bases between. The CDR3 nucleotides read TGTGCCATCAGTGCCCGGACAGATTACGAGCAGTACTTC. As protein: CAISARTDYEQYF.